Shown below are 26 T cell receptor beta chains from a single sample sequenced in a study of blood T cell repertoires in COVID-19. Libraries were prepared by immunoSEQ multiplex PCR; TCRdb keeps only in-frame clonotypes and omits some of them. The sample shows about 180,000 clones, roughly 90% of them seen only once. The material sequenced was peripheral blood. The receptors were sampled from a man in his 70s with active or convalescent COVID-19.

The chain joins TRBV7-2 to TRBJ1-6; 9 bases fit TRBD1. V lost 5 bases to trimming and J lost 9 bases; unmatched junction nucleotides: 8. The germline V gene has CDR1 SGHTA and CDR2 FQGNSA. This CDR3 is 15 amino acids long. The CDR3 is CASSPGTGIGSPLHF. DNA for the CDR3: TGTGCCAGCAGCCCTGGGACAGGGATCGGTTCACCCCTCCACTTT.

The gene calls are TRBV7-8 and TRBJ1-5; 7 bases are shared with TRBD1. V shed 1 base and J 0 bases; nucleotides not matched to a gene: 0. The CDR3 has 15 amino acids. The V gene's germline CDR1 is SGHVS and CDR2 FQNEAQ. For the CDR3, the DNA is TGTGCCAGCAGCTTAGGACAGGGTAGCAATCAGCCCCAGCATTTT. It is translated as CASSLGQGSNQPQHF.

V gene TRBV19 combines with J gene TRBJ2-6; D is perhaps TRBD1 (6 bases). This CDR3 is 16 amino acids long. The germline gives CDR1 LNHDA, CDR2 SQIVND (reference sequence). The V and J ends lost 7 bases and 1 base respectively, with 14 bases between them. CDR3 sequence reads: CASTNRGTSGANVLTF. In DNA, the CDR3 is TGTGCCAGTACCAATAGGGGGACATCTGGGGCCAACGTCCTGACTTTC.

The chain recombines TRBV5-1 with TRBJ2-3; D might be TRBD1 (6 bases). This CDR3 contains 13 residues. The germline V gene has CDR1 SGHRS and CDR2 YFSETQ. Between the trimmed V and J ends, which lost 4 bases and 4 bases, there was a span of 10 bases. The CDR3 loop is CASSPQGSDTQYF. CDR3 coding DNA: TGCGCCAGCAGCCCACAGGGCTCAGATACGCAGTATTTT.

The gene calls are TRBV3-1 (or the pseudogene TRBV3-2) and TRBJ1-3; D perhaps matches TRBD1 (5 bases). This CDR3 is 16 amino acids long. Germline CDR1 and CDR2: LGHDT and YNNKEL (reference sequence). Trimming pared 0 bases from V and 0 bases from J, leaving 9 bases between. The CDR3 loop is CASSQDRQSSGNTIYF. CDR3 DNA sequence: TGTGCCAGCAGCCAAGATAGACAGAGCTCTGGAAACACCATATATTTT.

The CDR3, as DNA: TGCGCCAGCAGCCAAGATTTGTTAGGCCCCGAGAGGGAGACCCAGTACTTC. As protein: CASSQDLLGPERETQYF. The genes are TRBV4-3 and TRBJ2-5; no reliable D call. The CDR3 spans 17 residues. The germline CDR1 and CDR2 sequences are LGHNA and YSLEER. V dropped 0 bases and J dropped 5 bases, with 19 bases sitting between them.

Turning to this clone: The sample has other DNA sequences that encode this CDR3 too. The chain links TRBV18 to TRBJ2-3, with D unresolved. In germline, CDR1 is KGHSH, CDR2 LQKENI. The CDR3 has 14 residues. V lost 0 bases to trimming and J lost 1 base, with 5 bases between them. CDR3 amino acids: CASSPPARTDTQYF. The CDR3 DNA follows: TGTGCCAGCTCACCACCGGCCCGCACAGATACGCAGTATTTT.

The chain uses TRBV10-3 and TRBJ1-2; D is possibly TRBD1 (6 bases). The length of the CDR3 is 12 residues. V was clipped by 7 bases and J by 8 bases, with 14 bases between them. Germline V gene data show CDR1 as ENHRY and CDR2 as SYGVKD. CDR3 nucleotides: TGTGCCATCAAATCGGGGGGCCTGGGCTACACCTTC. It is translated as CAIKSGGLGYTF.

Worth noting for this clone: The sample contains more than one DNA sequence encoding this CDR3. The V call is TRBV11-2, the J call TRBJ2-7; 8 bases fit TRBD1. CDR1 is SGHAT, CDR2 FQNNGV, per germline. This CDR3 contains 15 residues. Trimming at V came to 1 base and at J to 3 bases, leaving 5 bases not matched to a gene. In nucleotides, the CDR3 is TGTGCCAGCAGCTTAGGGGGACAGGCCTACTACGAGCAGTACTTC. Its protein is CASSLGGQAYYEQYF.

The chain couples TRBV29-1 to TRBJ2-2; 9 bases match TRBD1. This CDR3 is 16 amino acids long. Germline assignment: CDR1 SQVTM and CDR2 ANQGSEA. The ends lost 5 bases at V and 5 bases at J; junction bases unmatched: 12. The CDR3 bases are TGCAGCGTTAGCACAGGGGGCAACAGTTGGACCGGGGAGCTGTTTTTT. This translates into CSVSTGGNSWTGELFF.

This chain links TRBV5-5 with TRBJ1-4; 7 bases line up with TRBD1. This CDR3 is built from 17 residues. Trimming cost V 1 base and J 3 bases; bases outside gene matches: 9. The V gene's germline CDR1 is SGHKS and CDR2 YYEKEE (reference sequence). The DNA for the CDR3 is TGTGCCAGCAGCTTGTTCCTTCCAGGGACAGCTAATGAAAAACTGTTTTTT. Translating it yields CASSLFLPGTANEKLFF.

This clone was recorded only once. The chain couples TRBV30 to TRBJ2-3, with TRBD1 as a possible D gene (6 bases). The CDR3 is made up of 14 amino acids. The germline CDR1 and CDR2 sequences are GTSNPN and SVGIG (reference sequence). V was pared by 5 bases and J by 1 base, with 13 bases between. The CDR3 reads CAWGGWGRTDTQYF. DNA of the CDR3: TGTGCCTGGGGGGGATGGGGGCGCACAGATACGCAGTATTTT.

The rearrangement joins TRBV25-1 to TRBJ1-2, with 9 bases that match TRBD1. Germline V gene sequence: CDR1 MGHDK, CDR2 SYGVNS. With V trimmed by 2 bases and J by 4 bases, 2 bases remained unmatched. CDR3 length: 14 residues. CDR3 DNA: TGTGCCAGCAGTGAAACAGGGGGCTCCTATGGCTACACCTTC. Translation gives CASSETGGSYGYTF.

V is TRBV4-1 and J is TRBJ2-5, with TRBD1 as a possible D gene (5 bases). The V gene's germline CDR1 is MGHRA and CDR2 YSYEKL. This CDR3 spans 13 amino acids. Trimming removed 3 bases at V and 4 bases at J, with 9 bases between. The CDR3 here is CASSQAGLETQYF. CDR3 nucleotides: TGCGCCAGCAGCCAGGCAGGGTTAGAGACCCAGTACTTC.

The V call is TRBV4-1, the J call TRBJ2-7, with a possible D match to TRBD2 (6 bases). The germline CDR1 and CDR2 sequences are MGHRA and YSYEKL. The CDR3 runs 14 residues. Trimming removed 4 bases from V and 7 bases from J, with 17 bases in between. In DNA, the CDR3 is TGCGCCAGCAGCCCGGGGACTCTAGTAGGAGAGCAGTACTTC. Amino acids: CASSPGTLVGEQYF.

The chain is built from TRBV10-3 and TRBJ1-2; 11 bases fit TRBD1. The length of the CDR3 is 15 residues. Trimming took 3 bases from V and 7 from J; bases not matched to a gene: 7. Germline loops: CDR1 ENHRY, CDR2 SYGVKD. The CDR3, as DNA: TGTGCCATCAGTGATAGGACAGGGGGCTTTTCTGGCTACACCTTC. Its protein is CAISDRTGGFSGYTF.

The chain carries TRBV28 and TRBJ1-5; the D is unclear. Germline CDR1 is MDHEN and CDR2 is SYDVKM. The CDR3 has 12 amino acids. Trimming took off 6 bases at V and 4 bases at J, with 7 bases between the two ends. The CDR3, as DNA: TGTGCCAGCAGCCAGTCAAATCAGCCCCAGCATTTT. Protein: CASSQSNQPQHF.

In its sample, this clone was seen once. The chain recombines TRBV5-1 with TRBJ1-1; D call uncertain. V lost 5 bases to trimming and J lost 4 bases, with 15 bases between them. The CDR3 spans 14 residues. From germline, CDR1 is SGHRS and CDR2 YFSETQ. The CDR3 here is CASRAAAGSTEAFF. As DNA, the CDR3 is TGCGCCAGCAGGGCGGCGGCCGGCTCCACTGAAGCTTTCTTT.

Here the CDR3 reads CSVGGGVRSYNEQFF. In nucleotides, the CDR3 is TGCAGCGTGGGGGGGGGCGTACGCTCCTACAATGAGCAGTTCTTC. The V and J genes are TRBV29-1 and TRBJ2-1, with D perhaps matching TRBD2 (7 bases). This CDR3 has 15 amino acids. Germline V gene lookup returns CDR1 SQVTM and CDR2 ANQGSEA. The germline V and J ends were trimmed by 6 bases and 0 bases, with 15 bases remaining between them.

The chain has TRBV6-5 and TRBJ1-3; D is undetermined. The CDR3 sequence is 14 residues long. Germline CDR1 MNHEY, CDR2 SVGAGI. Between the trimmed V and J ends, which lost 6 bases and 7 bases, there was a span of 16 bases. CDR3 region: CASSRNIVGNTIYF. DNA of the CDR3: TGTGCCAGCAGCAGAAACATCGTCGGGAACACCATATATTTT.

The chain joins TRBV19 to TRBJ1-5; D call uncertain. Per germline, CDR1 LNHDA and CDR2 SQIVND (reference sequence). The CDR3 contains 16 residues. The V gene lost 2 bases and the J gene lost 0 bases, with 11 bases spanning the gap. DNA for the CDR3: TGTGCCAGTAGTATAACGGCACGAGGTAGCAATCAGCCCCAGCATTTT. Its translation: CASSITARGSNQPQHF.

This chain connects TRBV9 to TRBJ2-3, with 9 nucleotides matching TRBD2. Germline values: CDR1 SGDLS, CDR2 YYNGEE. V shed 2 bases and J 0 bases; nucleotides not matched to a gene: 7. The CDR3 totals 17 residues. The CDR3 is CASSVDSGGSSTDTQYF. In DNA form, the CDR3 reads TGTGCCAGCAGCGTCGATAGCGGGGGATCCAGCACAGATACGCAGTATTTT. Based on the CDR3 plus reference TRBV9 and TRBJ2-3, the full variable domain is DSGVTQTPKHLITATGQRVTLRCSPRSGDLSVYWYQQSLDQGLQFLIQYYNGEERAKGNILERFSAQQFPDLHSELNLSSLELGDSALYFCASSVDSGGSSTDTQYFGPGTRLTVL.

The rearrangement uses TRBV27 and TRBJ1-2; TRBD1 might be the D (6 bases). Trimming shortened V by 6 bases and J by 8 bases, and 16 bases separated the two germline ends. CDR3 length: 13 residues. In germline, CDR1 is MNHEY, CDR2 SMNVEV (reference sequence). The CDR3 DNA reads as TGTGCCAGCAGCTCGCCGGACAGTCGGGGCTACACCTTC. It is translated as CASSSPDSRGYTF.

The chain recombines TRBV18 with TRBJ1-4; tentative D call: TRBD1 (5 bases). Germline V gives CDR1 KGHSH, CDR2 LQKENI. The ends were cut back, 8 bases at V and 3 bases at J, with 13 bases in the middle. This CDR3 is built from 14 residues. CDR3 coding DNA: TGTGCCAGCACACAGGACATTTCTAATGAAAAACTGTTTTTT. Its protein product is CASTQDISNEKLFF.

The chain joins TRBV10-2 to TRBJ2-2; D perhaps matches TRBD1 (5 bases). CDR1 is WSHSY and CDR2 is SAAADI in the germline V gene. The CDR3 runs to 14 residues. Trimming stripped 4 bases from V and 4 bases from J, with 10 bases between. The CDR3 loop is CASSGKGITGELFF. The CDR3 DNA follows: TGCGCCAGCAGTGGGAAGGGGATCACCGGGGAGCTGTTTTTT.

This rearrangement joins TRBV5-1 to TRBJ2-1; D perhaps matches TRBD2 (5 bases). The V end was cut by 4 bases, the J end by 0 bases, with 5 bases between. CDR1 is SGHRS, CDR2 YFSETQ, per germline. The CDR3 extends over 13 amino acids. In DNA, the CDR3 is TGCGCCAGCAGCGAGGGCTCCTACAATGAGCAGTTCTTC. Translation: CASSEGSYNEQFF.